Following are 7 T cell receptor beta chains from one sample sequenced in a study of cytomegalovirus exposure and HLA in healthy donors. Researchers ran the PCR with 60 Vbeta and 13 Jbeta primers. The assay was immunoSEQ multiplex PCR, and TCRdb's table has in-frame clones only and misses some. This table holds 95,000 to 150,000 clones, about 15% found once. Input material: PBMCs. The origin of the receptors is a female donor in good health and CMV-seropositive.

The genes are TRBV13 and TRBJ1-2, with D possibly being TRBD1 (5 bases). Looked up from germline, CDR1 is PRHDT and CDR2 is FYEKMQ (reference sequence). The V end lost 3 bases, the J end lost 7 bases, and 15 bases lay between the germline ends. The CDR3 consists of 14 residues. CDR3 region: CASSFRQNHFGYTF. Written as DNA, the CDR3 is TGTGCCAGCAGCTTCAGACAGAACCACTTTGGCTACACCTTC.

This chain connects TRBV15 to TRBJ1-1; TRBD1 might be the D (6 bases). The CDR3 loop spans 15 amino acids. Germline CDR1 is LNHNV and CDR2 is YYDKDF (reference sequence). Trimming removed 5 bases from V and 1 base from J, with 14 bases in between. The CDR3 bases are TGTGCCACCAGCGAGGAAATGACAGGGAACACTGAAGCTTTCTTT. It specifies CATSEEMTGNTEAFF.

This clone was recorded a few times. V and J are TRBV7-2 and TRBJ1-2; D is possibly TRBD1 (5 bases). The CDR3 is 14 residues long. Trimming removed 5 bases from V and 2 bases from J, with 12 bases in between. Looked up from germline, CDR1 is SGHTA and CDR2 is FQGNSA. The CDR3 DNA follows: TGTGCCAGCAGCATAGGGACGGGAAACTATGGCTACACCTTC. Translating gives CASSIGTGNYGYTF.

The chain joins TRBV7-2 to TRBJ1-4; weak D call: TRBD1 (6 bases). The CDR3 runs 14 residues. Per germline, CDR1 SGHTA and CDR2 FQGNSA. Trimming cost V 5 bases and J 3 bases, with 10 bases left between them. In nucleotides, the CDR3 is TGTGCCAGCAGCCCCAGGGGTTCTAATGAAAAACTGTTTTTT. This encodes CASSPRGSNEKLFF.

This clone has only a few counts. V and J are TRBV27 and TRBJ2-2; 12 bases agree with TRBD2. With V trimmed by 6 bases and J by 7 bases, 6 bases remained unmatched. This CDR3 contains 15 residues. The germline CDR1 and CDR2 sequences are MNHEY and SMNVEV (reference sequence). CDR3 sequence: CASSQTSGGHGELFF. CDR3 nucleotides: TGTGCCAGCAGCCAGACTAGCGGGGGTCACGGGGAGCTGTTTTTT.

This clone was detected a few times. The gene calls are TRBV19 and TRBJ1-1; D might be TRBD1 (6 bases). Looked up from germline, CDR1 is LNHDA and CDR2 is SQIVND (reference sequence). The CDR3 consists of 14 residues. Trimming pared 4 bases from V and 4 bases from J, leaving 13 bases between. The DNA for the CDR3 is TGTGCCAGTAGTACTAACAGGGAGGGCACTGAAGCTTTCTTT. It yields the protein CASSTNREGTEAFF.

This clone was observed a few times. The V call is TRBV29-1, the J call TRBJ2-3, with 12 bases fitting TRBD2. Germline V gene data show CDR1 as SQVTM and CDR2 as ANQGSEA. This CDR3 contains 14 residues. V lost 1 base to trimming and J lost 6 bases; unmatched junction nucleotides: 2. CDR3 sequence reads: CSVEGLAGADTQYF. CDR3 DNA: TGCAGCGTTGAAGGACTAGCGGGAGCGGATACGCAGTATTTT.